These 30 T cell receptor beta chains came from one sample sequenced in a study of cytomegalovirus exposure and HLA in healthy donors. The PCR used 60 Vbeta and 13 Jbeta primers. Sequencing was performed with immunoSEQ multiplex PCR; in TCRdb, only in-frame clones are kept and a portion is missing. The repertoire has 95,000 to 110,000 clones, over 65% of them found once; the top ten carry approximately 1.9%. Sequenced material: PBMCs. The receptors stem from a woman in her thirties or forties in good health and CMV-seronegative.

The chain is built from TRBV5-6 and TRBJ2-7; D unresolved. CDR3 size: 13 residues. V was shortened by 2 bases and J by 0 bases, with 6 bases between the two germline ends. The germline V gene encodes CDR1 SGHDT and CDR2 YYEEEE. The CDR3 reads CASSFGSSYEQYF. The CDR3 DNA sequence: TGTGCCAGCAGCTTTGGCAGCTCCTACGAGCAGTACTTC. The full variable domain, in which reference TRBV5-6 and TRBJ2-7 provide the parts outside the CDR3, is DAGVTQSPTHLIKTRGQQVTLRCSPKSGHDTVSWYQQALGQGPQFIFQYYEEEERQRGNFPDRFSGHQFPNYSSELNVNALLLGDSALYLCASSFGSSYEQYFGPGTRLTVT.

The chain couples TRBV19 to TRBJ2-7, with D possibly being TRBD2 (6 bases). CDR1 LNHDA and CDR2 SQIVND come from the germline V gene (reference sequence). The CDR3 length is 16 residues. The germline V and J ends were trimmed by 1 base and 0 bases, with 13 bases remaining between them. The CDR3 DNA reads TGTGCCAGTAGTATAGGCTACGGGACTGCCTCCTACGAGCAGTACTTC. It is translated as CASSIGYGTASYEQYF.

The count of this clone is one. The chain has TRBV7-2 and TRBJ2-1; TRBD2 matches at 11 bases. Germline trimming cut 5 bases from V and 3 bases from J; bases unmatched to any gene: 6. The germline CDR1 and CDR2 sequences are SGHTA and FQGNSA. There are 16 residues in the CDR3. CDR3 in amino acids: CASSVAGTSGYNEQFF. DNA of the CDR3: TGTGCCAGCAGCGTTGCCGGGACTAGCGGCTACAATGAGCAGTTCTTC. The full variable domain, rest sourced from reference TRBV7-2 and TRBJ2-1, is GAGVSQSPSNKVTEKGKDVELRCDPISGHTALYWYRQSLGQGLEFLIYFQGNSAPDKSGLPSDRFSAERTGGSVSTLTIQRTQQEDSAVYLCASSVAGTSGYNEQFFGPGTRLTVL.

The chain recombines TRBV6-5 with TRBJ2-7, with 8 bases lining up with TRBD1. Germline V gene lookup returns CDR1 MNHEY and CDR2 SVGAGI. Trimming removed 5 bases from V and 4 bases from J; junction bases left unmatched: 10. The CDR3 consists of 15 residues. CDR3 sequence reads: CASSPVGTGIYEQYF. The CDR3 DNA is TGTGCCAGCAGTCCCGTGGGGACAGGCATATACGAGCAGTACTTC.

The gene calls are TRBV5-1 and TRBJ1-1; TRBD1 matches at 7 bases. The CDR3 has 15 amino acids. Trimming took 4 bases from V and 1 from J; bases not matched to a gene: 7. Per the germline V gene, CDR1 is SGHRS and CDR2 is YFSETQ. The CDR3 loop is CASSPRDRQNTEAFF. For the CDR3, the DNA is TGCGCCAGCAGCCCAAGGGACAGACAGAACACTGAAGCTTTCTTT.

V usage is TRBV15 and J usage is TRBJ2-7; 8 bases align to TRBD2. Unmatched junction bases numbered 6, after V lost 7 bases and J lost 1 base. In germline, CDR1 is LNHNV, CDR2 YYDKDF (reference sequence). The CDR3 has 14 residues. The CDR3 reads CATTSGSLSYEQYF. The DNA of the CDR3 is TGTGCCACCACAAGCGGGAGCCTATCCTACGAGCAGTACTTC.

A note on this clone: The same CDR3 is also encoded by other DNA sequences in this sample. The chain employs TRBV5-1 and TRBJ2-5; 9 positions match TRBD2. The CDR3 has 16 amino acids. J lost 1 base, V lost 5 bases, and 9 bases had no gene match. CDR1 is SGHRS, CDR2 YFSETQ, per germline. This CDR3 reads CASSMLPGLAQETQYF. In DNA, the CDR3 is TGCGCCAGCAGTATGCTGCCGGGACTAGCCCAAGAGACCCAGTACTTC.

This clone was recorded once. This chain links TRBV29-1 with TRBJ1-2; D might be TRBD1 (5 bases). CDR1 is SQVTM and CDR2 is ANQGSEA in the germline V gene. The V end lost 0 bases, the J end lost 0 bases, and 5 bases lay between the germline ends. The CDR3 totals 13 residues. CDR3 DNA: TGCAGCGTTGAAGAGACAGCTAACTATGGCTACACCTTC. Protein sequence: CSVEETANYGYTF.

The V gene is TRBV5-1, the J gene TRBJ2-1, with 7 bases aligning to TRBD2. CDR3 length: 16 residues. V lost 4 bases and J lost 8; bases outside the gene matches: 15. The germline V gene encodes CDR1 SGHRS and CDR2 YFSETQ. The CDR3 spells CASSHNFGTISDEQFF. CDR3 sequence (DNA): TGCGCCAGCAGCCACAACTTCGGGACTATCTCCGATGAGCAGTTCTTC.

The chain combines TRBV9 with TRBJ1-2; 7 bases are shared with TRBD1. V was pared by 4 bases and J by 7 bases, with 7 bases of the junction left unmatched. Looked up from germline, CDR1 is SGDLS and CDR2 is YYNGEE. The CDR3 has 13 residues. CDR3 DNA sequence: TGTGCCAGCAGCACCACAGGGGATAGTGGCTACACCTTC. Residues: CASSTTGDSGYTF.

The table lists this clone with a count of one. This sequence joins TRBV4-3 and TRBJ1-4; TRBD1 agrees at 8 bases. V was clipped by 3 bases and J by 6 bases; unmatched bases: 24. Germline values: CDR1 LGHNA, CDR2 YSLEER. This CDR3 contains 21 residues. This chain's CDR3 is CASSQGAGQDSFPRIHEKLFF. The CDR3 DNA sequence: TGCGCCAGCAGCCAGGGTGCGGGACAGGACAGTTTTCCCCGGATCCATGAAAAACTGTTTTTT.

The CDR3 loop reads CASSQGNSAGGRDTQYF. CDR3 nucleotides: TGTGCCAGCAGCCAAGGAAACTCGGCGGGGGGGCGCGATACGCAGTATTTT. The chain couples TRBV14 to TRBJ2-3; TRBD2 agrees at 9 bases. V was pared by 1 base and J by 6 bases, with 11 bases of the junction left unmatched. There are 17 residues in the CDR3. The germline V gene has CDR1 SGHDN and CDR2 FVKESK.

The V call is TRBV29-1, the J call TRBJ2-1; 9 bases agree with TRBD1. J gave up 6 bases and V 2 bases, and 11 bases lay outside the gene matches. From germline, CDR1 is SQVTM and CDR2 ANQGSEA. This CDR3 region has 16 residues. CDR3 DNA: TGCAGCGTTGAAAGTCACAGGGACAGGGTGGCCAATGAGCAGTTCTTC. Residues: CSVESHRDRVANEQFF.

The chain carries TRBV7-6 and TRBJ1-6; D gene unclear. Trimming removed 0 bases at V and 13 bases at J, with 13 bases between. The CDR3 runs 14 residues. The germline gives CDR1 SGHVS, CDR2 FNYEAQ. DNA of the CDR3: TGTGCCAGCAGCTTAGCTGGGCTGGCTTCTCCCCTCCACTTT. Its translation is CASSLAGLASPLHF.

The V and J genes are TRBV7-8 and TRBJ2-1; no firm D call. V lost 4 bases, J lost 9 bases, and 10 bases lay in between. The CDR3 totals 12 residues. Germline V gene sequence: CDR1 SGHVS, CDR2 FQNEAQ. The CDR3 coding sequence is TGTGCCAGCAGCTCTTTGGCAGTTGAGCAGTTCTTC. Its protein is CASSSLAVEQFF.

The chain is built from TRBV7-2 and TRBJ2-7; D uncertain. Looked up from germline, CDR1 is SGHTA and CDR2 is FQGNSA. Trimming stripped 1 base from V and 0 bases from J, with 7 bases between. This CDR3 contains 14 residues. The CDR3 is CASSLGPSSYEQYF. The DNA of the CDR3 is TGTGCCAGCAGCTTAGGCCCGAGCTCCTACGAGCAGTACTTC.

J is TRBJ1-2 and V is TRBV18; 7 bases map to TRBD1. J lost 6 bases, V lost 1 base, and 14 bases had no gene match. Germline V gives CDR1 KGHSH, CDR2 LQKENI. This CDR3 contains 17 residues. Here the CDR3 reads CASSPLDREKVRNGYTF. DNA for the CDR3: TGTGCCAGCTCACCACTTGACAGGGAGAAAGTGCGGAATGGCTACACCTTC. The entire variable domain, with the rest obtained from reference TRBV18 and TRBJ1-2, is as follows: NAGVMQNPRHLVRRRGQEARLRCSPMKGHSHVYWYRQLPEEGLKFMVYLQKENIIDESGMPKERFSAEFPKEGPSILRIQQVVRGDSAAYFCASSPLDREKVRNGYTFGSGTRLTVV.

V and J are TRBV5-1 and TRBJ1-1; 11 bases line up with TRBD1. J lost 8 bases, V lost 3 bases, and 6 bases had no gene match. From germline, CDR1 is SGHRS and CDR2 YFSETQ. The length of the CDR3 is 14 residues. CDR3 bases: TGCGCCAGCAGCTGGGACAGGGGGAGGTTAGAAGCTTTCTTT. Translation: CASSWDRGRLEAFF.

The chain joins TRBV4-3 to TRBJ1-1; no firm D call. V lost 1 base to trimming and J lost 11 bases, with 14 bases between them. CDR1 is LGHNA, CDR2 YSLEER, per germline. CDR3 length: 13 residues. CDR3 bases: TGCGCCAGCAGCCAAGGGCATGGCACGCGGGCTTTCTTT. Protein: CASSQGHGTRAFF.

The rearrangement uses TRBV19 and TRBJ1-4; unclear D gene. V was cut by 8 bases and J by 3 bases, with 19 bases left in between. The CDR3 is 16 residues long. Germline CDR1 is LNHDA and CDR2 is SQIVND (reference sequence). The CDR3 is CASSLPAGEANEKLFF. As DNA, the CDR3 is TGTGCCAGTTCCCTTCCCGCCGGGGAAGCTAATGAAAAACTGTTTTTT.

This clone was recorded once. The chain's CDR3 is CASSGDREQGLSQPQHF. The CDR3 coding sequence is TGTGCCAGCAGTGGGGACAGGGAACAGGGTTTGTCTCAGCCCCAGCATTTT. The chain carries TRBV2 and TRBJ1-5, with TRBD1 identical over 9 bases. With 4 bases clipped from V and 6 bases from J, the junction kept 13 bases outside the gene matches. The CDR3 extends over 17 amino acids. From germline, CDR1 is SNHLY and CDR2 FYNNEI.

This chain connects TRBV11-2 to TRBJ1-1, with D possibly being TRBD1 (6 bases). The germline V and J ends were trimmed by 2 bases and 0 bases, with 13 bases remaining between them. Germline V gene sequence: CDR1 SGHAT, CDR2 FQNNGV. CDR3 length equals 16 residues. The CDR3, as DNA: TGTGCCAGCAGCTTATTCTTGGGGGGGCTGAACACTGAAGCTTTCTTT. Residues: CASSLFLGGLNTEAFF.

The V call is TRBV10-3, the J call TRBJ1-5; D unresolved. V was clipped by 4 bases and J by 5 bases, with 6 bases between them. Germline CDR1 and CDR2: ENHRY and SYGVKD. This CDR3 region has 12 residues. CDR3 nucleotides: TGTGCCATCAGTGCCTCAGATCAGCCCCAGCATTTT. It specifies CAISASDQPQHF.

This clone was observed a few times. This chain joins TRBV5-4 and TRBJ1-1; D call uncertain. V was clipped by 2 bases and J by 2 bases, with 10 bases between them. The germline CDR1 and CDR2 sequences are SGHNT and YYREEE (reference sequence). This CDR3 is built from 14 residues. This CDR3 is CASSFPWPNTEAFF. For the CDR3, the DNA is TGTGCCAGCAGCTTTCCCTGGCCTAACACTGAAGCTTTCTTT.

The rearrangement links TRBV5-4 to TRBJ1-6; D call uncertain. With 3 bases removed from V and 8 bases from J, the gap between germline ends came to 9 bases. The CDR3 length is 13 residues. CDR1 and CDR2 from the germline V gene are SGHNT and YYREEE (reference sequence). CDR3 coding DNA: TGTGCCAGCAGCTCGTGGACTCATTCACCCCTCCACTTT. It translates to CASSSWTHSPLHF.

V gene TRBV19 combines with J gene TRBJ2-1, with D possibly matching TRBD2 (6 bases). The CDR3 sequence is 13 residues long. Trimming took off 0 bases at V and 10 bases at J, with 10 bases between the two ends. Looked up from germline, CDR1 is LNHDA and CDR2 is SQIVND (reference sequence). As DNA, the CDR3 is TGTGCCAGTAGTATAGATCTCACTAGCGAGCAGTTCTTC. As protein: CASSIDLTSEQFF. Complete variable domain (other parts from reference TRBV19 and TRBJ2-1): DGGITQSPKYLFRKEGQNVTLSCEQNLNHDAMYWYRQDPGQGLRLIYYSQIVNDFQKGDIAEGYSVSREKKESFPLTVTSAQKNPTAFYLCASSIDLTSEQFFGPGTRLTVL.

In this sample, this clone turned up once. The gene calls are TRBV6-1 and TRBJ1-2, with TRBD1 as a possible D gene (6 bases). The V and J ends lost 1 base and 4 bases respectively, with 13 bases between them. This CDR3 is 15 amino acids long. Germline V gene data show CDR1 as MNHNS and CDR2 as SASEGT. Here the CDR3 DNA reads TGTGCCAGCAGTGAAGGAGGGGGTGGGAGCTATGGCTACACCTTC. It codes for CASSEGGGGSYGYTF.

The chain joins TRBV6-6 to TRBJ1-6; possible D gene TRBD1, 5 bases. Trimming removed 5 bases from V and 8 bases from J, with 10 bases in between. The CDR3 contains 13 residues. CDR1 is MNHNY and CDR2 is SVGAGI in the germline V gene (reference sequence). CDR3: CASSRGGYSPLHF. CDR3 nucleotide sequence: TGTGCCAGCAGTAGGGGTGGGTATTCACCCCTCCACTTT.

The chain recombines TRBV5-1 with TRBJ2-1; 8 positions match TRBD1. This CDR3 comprises 15 residues. From germline, CDR1 is SGHRS and CDR2 YFSETQ. V trimming: 2 bases; J trimming: 9 bases; junction bases outside the gene matches: 10. The CDR3 nucleotides read TGCGCCAGCAGCTTCGGGGACAGGAGGTCGGGTGAGCAGTTCTTC. This sequence encodes CASSFGDRRSGEQFF.

This clone has only one observation. The rearrangement joins TRBV5-3 to TRBJ2-7, with 7 nucleotides matching TRBD1. TRBV5-3 has ORF status, its function being uncertain. The CDR3 contains 15 residues. The V segment lost 4 bases and the J segment 2 bases; nucleotides outside the gene matches: 9. The DNA for the CDR3 is TGTGCCAGAAGCCCCACCGGGACAGCCCCCTACGAGCAGTACTTC. The encoded protein is CARSPTGTAPYEQYF.